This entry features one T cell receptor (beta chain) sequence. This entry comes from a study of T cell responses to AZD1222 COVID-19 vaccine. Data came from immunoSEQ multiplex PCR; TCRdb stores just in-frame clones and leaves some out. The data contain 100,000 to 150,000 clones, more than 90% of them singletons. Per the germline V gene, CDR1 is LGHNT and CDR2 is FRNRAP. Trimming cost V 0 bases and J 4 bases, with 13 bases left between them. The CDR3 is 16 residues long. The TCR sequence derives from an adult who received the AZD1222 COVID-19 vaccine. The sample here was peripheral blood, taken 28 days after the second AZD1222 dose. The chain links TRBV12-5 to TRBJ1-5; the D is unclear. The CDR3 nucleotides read TGTGCTAGTGGTTTGGTACCTGGCAGTCCGAATCAGCCCCAGCATTTT. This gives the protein CASGLVPGSPNQPQHF.